This TCR beta chain was profiled in a study of identifying expanded T cells in peripheral blood. Study observations and caveats: Variance in clone template counts between approximately 2-week samples significantly increased with total template count across all healthy donors. Roughly 1.2 clones differed between technical replicates, versus around 15 and 19 over time.

Healthy donors had no documented immune events, such as infections, while sampled. To note about this clone: Its antigen remains unknown.

Per germline, CDR1 SGHRS and CDR2 YFSETQ. The J segment lost 5 bases and the V segment lost 2 bases, leaving 15 bases of the junction unmatched. The CDR3 covers 17 residues. Assay: immunoSEQ multiplex PCR; the TCRdb copy retains only in-frame clones and omits some. The repertoire consists of around 120,000 clones, with 84% occurring once and the leading ten covering 3.3%. The chain links TRBV5-1 to TRBJ1-2; 7 bases fit TRBD1. Sequences were obtained from blood. The TCR originated in a person aged 18 to 75 in good health. The CDR3 DNA follows: TGCGCCAGCAGCTTCTTGGACAGGAGTCCGGGGGGTTATGGCTACACCTTC. It encodes CASSFLDRSPGGYGYTF.